The subject of this entry is one T cell receptor beta chain. The method was immunoSEQ multiplex PCR; TCRdb's version includes in-frame clones alone and lacks a portion of them. The top ten hold 0.0085% to 0.012% of the sample, which has about 610,000 clones, 85% to 90% seen once. These data come from a study of shared T cell receptors in the human thymus. The germline V gene has CDR1 LGHNA and CDR2 YSLEER. The CDR3 has 15 residues. Germline trimming cut 3 bases from V and 7 bases from J; bases unmatched to any gene: 1. Another study also made use of these data, one on human thymus T cells. That paper notes: Among the donors, all were healthy Finnish infants having corrective surgery for congenital heart defects. From resections taken during corrective heart surgery, the thymus tissue was obtained. It looked as if thymic and blood repertoires used V and J genes in a biased way. As related research reported, thymic repertoires overlapped highly among unrelated individuals.

This clonotype was sampled from a boy under two years old with a congenital heart defect. The genes are TRBV4-3 and TRBJ2-1, with 15 bases fitting TRBD2. Sequenced sample: thymocytes. Here the CDR3 reads CASSHGLAGGNEQFF. The DNA of the CDR3 is TGCGCCAGCAGCCATGGACTAGCGGGAGGGAATGAGCAGTTCTTC.